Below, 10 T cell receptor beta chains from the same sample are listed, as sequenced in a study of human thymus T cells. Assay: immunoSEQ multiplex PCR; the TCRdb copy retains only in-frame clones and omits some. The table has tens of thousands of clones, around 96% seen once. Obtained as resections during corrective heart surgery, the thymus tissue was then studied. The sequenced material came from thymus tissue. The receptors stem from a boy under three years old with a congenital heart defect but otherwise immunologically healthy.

In DNA form, the CDR3 reads TGTGCCAGCAGCCAGAAGGGGTCTAGCTCCTACAATGAGCAGTTCTTC. Protein product: CASSQKGSSSYNEQFF. J is TRBJ2-1 and V is TRBV4-2; maybe TRBD1 (5 bases). The CDR3 runs 16 residues. V was cut by 3 bases and J by 0 bases, with 12 bases left in between. Germline lookup yields CDR1 LGHNA and CDR2 YNFKEQ.

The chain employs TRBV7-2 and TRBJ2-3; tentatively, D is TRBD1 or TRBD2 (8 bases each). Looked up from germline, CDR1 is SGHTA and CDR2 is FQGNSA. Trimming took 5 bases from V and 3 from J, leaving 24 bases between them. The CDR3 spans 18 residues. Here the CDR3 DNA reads TGTGCCAGCAGCCAACCCCCAGCAGGGGGCGGGAGGACAGATACGCAGTATTTT. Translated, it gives CASSQPPAGGGRTDTQYF.

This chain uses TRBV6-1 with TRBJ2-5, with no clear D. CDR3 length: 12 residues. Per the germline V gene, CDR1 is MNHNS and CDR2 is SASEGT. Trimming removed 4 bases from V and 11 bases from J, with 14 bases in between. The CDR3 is CASSVANTEQYF. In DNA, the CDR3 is TGTGCCAGCAGTGTGGCGAATACGGAGCAGTACTTC.

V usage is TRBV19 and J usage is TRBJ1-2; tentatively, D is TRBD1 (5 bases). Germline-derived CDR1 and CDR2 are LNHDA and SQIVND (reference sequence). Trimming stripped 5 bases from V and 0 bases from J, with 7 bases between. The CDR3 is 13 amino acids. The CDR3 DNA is TGTGCCAGTAGTGTGACAGCTAACTATGGCTACACCTTC. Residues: CASSVTANYGYTF.

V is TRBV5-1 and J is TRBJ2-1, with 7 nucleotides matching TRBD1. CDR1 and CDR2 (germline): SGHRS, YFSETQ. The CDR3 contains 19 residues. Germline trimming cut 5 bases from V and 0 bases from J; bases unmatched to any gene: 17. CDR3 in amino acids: CASSSRDSEFESSYNEQFF. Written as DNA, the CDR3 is TGCGCCAGCAGTTCCCGGGACAGCGAATTCGAGAGCTCCTACAATGAGCAGTTCTTC.

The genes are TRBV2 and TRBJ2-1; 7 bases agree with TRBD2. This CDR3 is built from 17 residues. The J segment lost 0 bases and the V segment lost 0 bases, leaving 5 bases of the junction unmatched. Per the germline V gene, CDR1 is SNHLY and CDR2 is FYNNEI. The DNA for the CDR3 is TGTGCCAGCAGTGAAGCTGCTGCGGGAGTCTCCTACAATGAGCAGTTCTTC. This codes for CASSEAAAGVSYNEQFF.

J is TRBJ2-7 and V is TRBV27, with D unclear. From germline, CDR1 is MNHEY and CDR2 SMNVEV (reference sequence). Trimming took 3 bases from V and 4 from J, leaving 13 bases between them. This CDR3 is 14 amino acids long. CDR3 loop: CASSLYGPGYEQYF. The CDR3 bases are TGTGCCAGCAGTTTGTACGGGCCCGGATACGAGCAGTACTTC.

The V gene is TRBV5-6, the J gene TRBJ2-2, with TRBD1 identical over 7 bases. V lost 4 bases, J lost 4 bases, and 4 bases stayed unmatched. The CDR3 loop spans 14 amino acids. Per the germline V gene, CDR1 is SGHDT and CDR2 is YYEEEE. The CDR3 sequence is CASSRQGVTGELFF. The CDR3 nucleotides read TGTGCCAGCAGCCGACAGGGAGTCACCGGGGAGCTGTTTTTT. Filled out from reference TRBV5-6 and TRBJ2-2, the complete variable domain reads DAGVTQSPTHLIKTRGQQVTLRCSPKSGHDTVSWYQQALGQGPQFIFQYYEEEERQRGNFPDRFSGHQFPNYSSELNVNALLLGDSALYLCASSRQGVTGELFFGEGSRLTVL.

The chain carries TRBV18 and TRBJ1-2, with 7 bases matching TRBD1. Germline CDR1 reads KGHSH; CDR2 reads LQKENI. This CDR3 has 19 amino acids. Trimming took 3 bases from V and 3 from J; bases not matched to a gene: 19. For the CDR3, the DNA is TGTGCCAGCTCACCGGGGGACGAAATCGACAGGGTTAAGGACTATGGCTACACCTTC. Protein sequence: CASSPGDEIDRVKDYGYTF.

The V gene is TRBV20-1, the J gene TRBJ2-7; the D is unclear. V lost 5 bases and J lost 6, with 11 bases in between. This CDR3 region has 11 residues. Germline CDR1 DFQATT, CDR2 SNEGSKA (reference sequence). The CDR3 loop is CSAFLRSEQYF. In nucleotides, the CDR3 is TGCAGTGCTTTTCTCAGGTCCGAGCAGTACTTC.